Sequencing of this T cell receptor beta chain was carried out in a study of vaccination and CD4 T cells after COVID-19 (dated by TCRdb to between 2020 and 2023). About the investigation overall: Every convalescent patient had a positive nasal swab PCR test for SARS-CoV-2, with mild disease in 9 or 10 patients and severe disease in one. In the convalescent cohort there were six males and four females, among whom were two Hispanic individuals, seven Caucasians, two Asians and one multiracial person. Participants got two doses of the Pfizer-BioNTech BNT162b2 vaccine (n=8) or two doses of the Moderna mRNA-1273 vaccine (n=2). Post-COVID blood samples were collected from convalescent patients a median of approximately 100 days after diagnosis, with a range of about 35 to 170 days. The time from the second vaccine dose to post-vaccine blood sampling had a median of around 72 days and ranged from about 14 to 250 days. A few convalescent patients gave samples both early after vaccination (day 14) and late after vaccination (days 161 to 241). The cultures were stimulated with overlapping spike peptide pools from SARS-CoV-2 and from the common cold coronaviruses HCoV-NL63, HCoV-OC43 and HCoV-229E. Control cultures used a CEFX viral epitope pool as positive control, an HIV-1 Nef peptide pool as negative control, or no peptide. In around 9 COVID-19 convalescent patients and a few infection-naive healthy vaccine recipients, researchers compared the spike-specific CD4+ TCR repertoire from before mRNA vaccination with the repertoire from after.

Relative to germline, V is 0 bases shorter and J is 3 bases shorter, with 6 bases between their ends. Based on the germline V gene (reference sequence), the CDR1 and CDR2 sequences are SGHNT and YYREEE. Its CDR3 holds 13 amino acids, cysteine through phenylalanine. Only the CDR3 region is kept as DNA, spanning 39 bases read in frame from base 1. Remarks on this clonotype: It has no known antigen specificity. The sample holds no much larger clone one base away, and base qualities are not on file.

What the time point label conveys for this sample: late sampling 161 to 241 days after vaccination in a few convalescent patients. Interpreted using the paper, the treatment or condition label stands for: approximately 10-day PBMC culture with coronavirus spike peptide pools or control peptides (ViraFEST assay). The study used the ViraFEST assay, which expanded antigen-specific T cells with peptide pools and then identified expanded clonotypes by TCR sequencing. The positive SARS-CoV-2 PCR tests of the convalescent patients were dated from March to December 2020, before the Alpha, Beta and Delta variants emerged in the United States. Each well held more than 1.5 million PBMCs cultured in IMDM containing approximately 5.3% human AB serum and 9 to 10 IU/ml IL-2, with about 10 ug/ml peptide pools added. On days 3 and 7, half of the culture medium was replaced with fresh IL-2-containing medium. After 10 to 11 days of culture, CD4+ T cells were isolated by negative selection with the EasySep CD4+ T cell isolation kit. PBMCs were separated from whole blood using Ficoll-Paque Plus gradient centrifugation and then either used fresh or cryopreserved at -140C. Triplicate wells were generally used for each culture condition.

Here is what the overall study found, with its caveats: Only a relatively small number of convalescent patients were included in the study, and early timepoints following natural infection were not analyzed. In convalescent patients, nearly all vaccine-specific clones (304 of 307) were found to be mono-reactive for SARS-CoV-2 spike rather than cross-reactive with common cold coronaviruses. An increase in the median number of SARS-CoV-2-reactive clonotypes from approximately 23 after infection to a few dozen after vaccination was observed, but the change was not found to be significant. In convalescent patients, a median roughly 85% of post-vaccine SARS-CoV-2-reactive clones were detected only after vaccination, and vaccine-specific priming was suggested by this finding.

Receptor libraries were prepared by PCR. TCR sequencing of DNA from cultured CD4+ T cells used the Oncomine TCR Beta short-read assay at the Johns Hopkins FTIC core. The QIAamp micro DNA kit was used to extract genomic DNA from the cultured CD4+ T cells. Oncomine TCR Beta libraries from cultured CD4+ T cells were pooled with unique dual indexes and sequenced on an Illumina iSeq 100. Regarding the original processing steps: Non-productive sequences were removed, and CDR3s that did not start with C, did not end with F or W, or were shorter than 7 amino acids were discarded. The MANAFEST web application identified antigen-specific clonotypes by comparing peptide-stimulated wells against reference wells and other culture wells. To be called positive, a clone needed an FDR below 0.05, an odds ratio above 5, and a productive frequency above 0.1% in at least two of three replicate wells. A clonotype was classed as cross-reactive if the clonotype showed significant expansion both in SARS-CoV-2 spike wells and in at least one common cold coronavirus spike condition. Levenshtein distances (stringdist) and unrooted phylogenetic trees (ape) in R version 3.6.1 were used to assess CDR3 homology. In-frame beta chains were kept once TCRdb had trimmed the public reads at Q25 with fastp and called clones with MiXCR. Records with the same CDR3 protein are collapsed into one entry carrying the most frequent genes and DNA. The V and J calls, along with clone size, are taken from TCRdb and not from the paper's own processing. The sample table contains 15,000 or so distinct CDR3 sequences; only one count was recorded for around 50% of them. Of the sample, roughly 18% is held by the ten largest clones.

Rearrangement joined TRBV5-4 to TRBJ2-5; the D segment could be TRBD2, given 5 matching bases. The material sequenced was CD4+ T cells from blood, cultured in vitro, taken about 7 months after SARS-CoV-2 vaccination. The TCR comes from a human donor who had recovered from COVID-19. The nucleotide sequence is TGTGCCAGCAGCTTGGGGAGGAAAGAGACCCAGTACTTC. Its product reads: CASSLGRKETQYF.